The 11 T cell receptor beta chains listed next were all sequenced from one sample in a study of beta chain features in type 1 diabetes. The isolated RNA, all of it, was reverse transcribed, so expressed TCRB transcripts were what got sequenced. Measured with immunoSEQ multiplex PCR; TCRdb has only the in-frame clones, and not every one. The sample carries approximately 40,000 clones, roughly 50% recorded once. Sequenced sample: stem cell memory CD4+ T cells from blood. All receptors derive from a woman aged 25-40 years in good health.

The chain has TRBV19 and TRBJ2-1, with D possibly TRBD2 on 6 matching bases. Trimming cost V 9 bases and J 13 bases, with 16 bases left between them. Germline CDR1 LNHDA, CDR2 SQIVND (reference sequence). This CDR3 is 11 amino acids long. CDR3 DNA: TGTGCCAGCCTCGCCCACGGGAGTCAGTTCTTC. Amino acid sequence: CASLAHGSQFF.

This sequence joins TRBV28 and TRBJ2-7, with a possible D match to TRBD2 (5 bases). The CDR3 consists of 14 residues. Germline CDR1 and CDR2: MDHEN and SYDVKM. V lost 5 bases and J lost 1, with 12 bases in between. CDR3: CASSTPLGSYEQYF. The CDR3 bases are TGTGCCAGCAGTACTCCACTAGGTTCCTACGAGCAGTACTTC.

The V and J genes are TRBV14 and TRBJ2-5; 8 bases match TRBD1. The CDR3 has 14 residues. The J segment lost 7 bases and the V segment lost 4 bases, leaving 8 bases of the junction unmatched. Germline CDR1 is SGHDN and CDR2 is FVKESK. The CDR3 reads CASSRRGQGGTQYF. The CDR3 DNA is TGTGCCAGCAGCCGCCGAGGACAGGGAGGGACCCAGTACTTC.

The CDR3 region is CAIATGNKNYEQYF. Written as DNA, the CDR3 is TGTGCCATCGCAACAGGGAATAAAAACTACGAGCAGTACTTC. This chain uses TRBV19 with TRBJ2-7, with D tentatively TRBD1 (6 bases). CDR1 LNHDA and CDR2 SQIVND come from the germline V gene (reference sequence). Trimming took off 10 bases at V and 3 bases at J, with 19 bases between the two ends. The CDR3 runs 14 residues.

The chain links TRBV14 to TRBJ2-3; D possibly corresponds to TRBD2 (6 bases). In germline, CDR1 is SGHDN, CDR2 FVKESK. The length of the CDR3 is 16 residues. Deletions cut 4 bases from V and 4 bases from J, with 18 bases between. The CDR3 spells CASSRLQGLGPDTQYF. DNA for the CDR3: TGTGCCAGCAGCCGCCTTCAGGGACTGGGGCCAGATACGCAGTATTTT.

This chain joins TRBV6-5 and TRBJ2-5; D not certain. From germline, CDR1 is MNHEY and CDR2 SVGAGI. The CDR3 loop spans 11 amino acids. Trimming removed 5 bases at V and 4 bases at J, with 5 bases between. CDR3 coding DNA: TGTGCCAGCAGTCACGGAGAGACCCAGTACTTC. This codes for CASSHGETQYF.

The chain recombines TRBV11-2 with TRBJ2-7, with TRBD1 matching over 7 bases. Per germline, CDR1 SGHAT and CDR2 FQNNGV. V lost 0 bases to trimming and J lost 6 bases; unmatched junction nucleotides: 5. The CDR3 sequence is 14 residues long. The CDR3 protein is CASSLEAGGGEQYF. In nucleotides, the CDR3 is TGTGCCAGCAGCTTAGAAGCAGGGGGTGGCGAGCAGTACTTC.

J is TRBJ2-7 and V is TRBV5-1; weak D call: TRBD2 (5 bases). V lost 5 bases and J 6 bases, leaving 12 bases between the germline ends. There are 12 residues in the CDR3. Germline V gives CDR1 SGHRS, CDR2 YFSETQ. CDR3 DNA sequence: TGCGCCAGCAGTCAAGACTACGGCGAGCAGTACTTC. It translates to CASSQDYGEQYF.

The rearrangement uses TRBV10-3 and TRBJ2-5; 7 nucleotides align to TRBD1. The V and J ends lost 0 bases and 4 bases, in that order; junction bases with no gene match: 5. Germline lookup yields CDR1 ENHRY and CDR2 SYGVKD. The CDR3 sequence is 15 residues long. In DNA, the CDR3 is TGTGCCATCAGTGAGTCGGTAGGGGGCAGAGAGACCCAGTACTTC. As protein: CAISESVGGRETQYF.

The table lists this clone with a count of one. This sequence joins TRBV7-9 and TRBJ2-5; 11 bases are a match to TRBD2. Unmatched junction bases numbered 1, after V lost 3 bases and J lost 4 bases. The CDR3 runs to 14 residues. Germline CDR1 is SEHNR and CDR2 is FQNEAQ (reference sequence). CDR3 in DNA: TGTGCCAGCAGCTTTCTAGCGGGAGGAGAGACCCAGTACTTC. Translating gives CASSFLAGGETQYF.

The genes are TRBV21-1 and TRBJ2-7; the listed D gene, TRBD2, was not tested against the DNA. TRBV21-1 corresponds to a pseudogene. The CDR3 runs to 13 residues. The CDR3 nucleotides read TGTGCCAGCAGCAAAAATTCGGGGGGCGAGCAGTACTTC. Its protein is CASSKNSGGEQYF.